Below, 17 T cell receptor beta chains from the same sample are listed, as sequenced in a study of a mutant IDH1 vaccine in newly diagnosed glioma. Generated by immunoSEQ multiplex PCR, the TCRdb table keeps only in-frame clones and is missing some. The sample lists tens of thousands of clones, approximately 80% occurring once. The sample's time point: week 35, safety follow-up. Doses of 300 ug of mutant IDH1 20-mer peptide were given with topical imiquimod. Antigens of these TCRs are unknown. Sequencing used PBMCs, obtained from a glioma patient whose treatment included an IDH1 peptide vaccine. The receptors here all came from a woman aged 35 to 49 with glioma.

This clone is a singleton in its sample. The J gene is TRBJ2-5, the V gene TRBV6-6, with D perhaps TRBD1 (7 bases). The CDR3 contains 15 residues. Germline values: CDR1 MNHNY, CDR2 SVGAGI (reference sequence). V was cut by 7 bases and J by 3 bases, with 18 bases left in between. In DNA form, the CDR3 reads TGTGCCAGCACCAAATCAGGGGGGTCGGAAGAGACCCAGTACTTC. As protein: CASTKSGGSEETQYF.

The J gene is TRBJ1-2, the V gene TRBV5-5, with D possibly TRBD1 on 6 matching bases. The germline V and J ends were trimmed by 3 bases and 4 bases, with 16 bases remaining between them. This CDR3 region has 15 residues. From germline, CDR1 is SGHKS and CDR2 YYEKEE (reference sequence). The CDR3 DNA sequence: TGTGCCAGCAGCTCCCGCCCGGGACAAAGCTATGGCTACACCTTC. Translated: CASSSRPGQSYGYTF.

CDR3 sequence: CASSLNSFYGYTF. The CDR3 region has the DNA TGTGCCAGCAGCTTGAACAGCTTCTATGGCTACACCTTC. This chain joins TRBV5-4 and TRBJ1-2; D call uncertain. Germline values: CDR1 SGHNT, CDR2 YYREEE (reference sequence). This CDR3 has 13 amino acids. Trimming stripped 1 base from V and 4 bases from J, with 8 bases between.

This chain uses TRBV19 with TRBJ1-2; TRBD1 is a possible D gene (6 bases). V shed 5 bases and J shed 2 bases, with 15 bases lying between them. Germline CDR1 LNHDA, CDR2 SQIVND (reference sequence). This CDR3 comprises 15 residues. The CDR3 nucleotides are TGTGCCAGTAGTGTGGGACACGTACTGAACTATGGCTACACCTTC. This gives the protein CASSVGHVLNYGYTF.

This clone was seen a single time. J is TRBJ1-4 and V is TRBV2, with TRBD1 as a possible D gene (5 bases). Trimming removed 6 bases at V and 7 bases at J, with 12 bases between. The CDR3 loop spans 13 amino acids. Germline CDR1 SNHLY, CDR2 FYNNEI. CDR3 sequence: CASRTEYTEKLFF. The CDR3, as DNA: TGTGCCAGCAGGACAGAATATACTGAAAAACTGTTTTTT.

This clone was picked up one time. The chain has TRBV19 and TRBJ2-5; maybe TRBD1 (5 bases). The CDR3 loop spans 14 amino acids. Germline lookup yields CDR1 LNHDA and CDR2 SQIVND (reference sequence). V lost 2 bases and J 1 base, leaving 8 bases between the germline ends. Here the CDR3 DNA reads TGTGCCAGTAGTATAAGAAGGGGCCAAGAGACCCAGTACTTC. It yields the protein CASSIRRGQETQYF.

There are a few counts of this clone. V usage is TRBV7-2 and J usage is TRBJ2-7; the D gene is possibly TRBD2 (5 bases). V was shortened by 5 bases and J by 6 bases, with 14 bases between the two germline ends. From germline, CDR1 is SGHTA and CDR2 FQGNSA. This CDR3 has 13 residues. CDR3 sequence reads: CASSGVGGGEQYF. The CDR3, as DNA: TGTGCCAGCAGCGGGGTCGGCGGAGGCGAGCAGTACTTC.

This clone has only a few counts. V and J are TRBV5-4 and TRBJ1-1, with 9 bases aligning to TRBD1. The V gene end was trimmed by 4 bases and the J gene end by 5 bases; junction bases not matched to a gene: 3. The germline CDR1 and CDR2 sequences are SGHNT and YYREEE (reference sequence). This CDR3 contains 13 residues. CDR3 residues: CASSRTGATEAFF. CDR3 in DNA: TGTGCCAGCAGCCGGACAGGGGCAACTGAAGCTTTCTTT.

The chain has TRBV5-6 and TRBJ2-1, with TRBD2 matching 9 bases. V was clipped by 3 bases and J by 6 bases; unmatched bases: 7. The germline gives CDR1 SGHDT, CDR2 YYEEEE. The CDR3 runs to 15 residues. The CDR3 here is CASSWGSGGLNEQFF. The CDR3 coding sequence is TGTGCCAGCAGCTGGGGCAGCGGGGGGCTCAATGAGCAGTTCTTC.

The J gene is TRBJ2-5, the V gene TRBV5-8, with D uncertain. The length of the CDR3 is 14 residues. Germline assignment: CDR1 SGHTS and CDR2 YDEGEE. The V and J ends lost 0 bases and 5 bases respectively, with 11 bases between them. The CDR3 coding sequence is TGTGCCAGCAGCTTGGGCACCGGGCGGGAGACCCAGTACTTC. It yields the protein CASSLGTGRETQYF.

The chain carries TRBV29-1 and TRBJ2-2, with D perhaps matching TRBD1 (5 bases). V shed 7 bases and J shed 1 base, with 13 bases lying between them. Germline V gives CDR1 SQVTM, CDR2 ANQGSEA. The CDR3 has 14 residues. DNA for the CDR3: TGCAGCGGCGTAGGTCAGGGGAACACCGGGGAGCTGTTTTTT. Translated: CSGVGQGNTGELFF.

The V gene is TRBV7-2, the J gene TRBJ2-7; TRBD1 matches 10 bases. CDR3 length: 16 residues. Looked up from germline, CDR1 is SGHTA and CDR2 is FQGNSA. The ends lost 5 bases at V and 6 bases at J; junction bases unmatched: 13. The CDR3: CASSPRGPGTGAEQYF. The CDR3 DNA reads as TGTGCCAGCAGCCCTCGAGGACCCGGGACAGGGGCCGAGCAGTACTTC.

The chain links TRBV9 to TRBJ2-1; D gene ambiguous. CDR1 and CDR2 from the germline V gene are SGDLS and YYNGEE. Between the trimmed V and J ends, which lost 0 bases and 9 bases, there was a span of 10 bases. The length of the CDR3 is 13 residues. Here the CDR3 reads CASSVARRTEQFF. Written as DNA, the CDR3 is TGTGCCAGCAGCGTAGCCCGACGGACTGAGCAGTTCTTC.

The CDR3 DNA reads TGCGCCAGCAGCCAACCCCTGGGGACAGCTCTTACCTTC. Translating it yields CASSQPLGTALTF. The chain carries TRBV4-1 and TRBJ1-2; 7 nucleotides line up with TRBD1. CDR3 length equals 13 residues. Germline trimming cut 2 bases from V and 14 bases from J; bases unmatched to any gene: 11. Germline CDR1 MGHRA, CDR2 YSYEKL.

The J gene is TRBJ1-5, the V gene TRBV6-5; 8 nucleotides align to TRBD1. In germline, CDR1 is MNHEY, CDR2 SVGAGI. The V segment lost 4 bases and the J segment 7 bases; nucleotides outside the gene matches: 9. The length of the CDR3 is 15 residues. CDR3 in amino acids: CASSLSPGGWQPQHF. The DNA for the CDR3 is TGTGCCAGCAGTTTATCCCCAGGGGGCTGGCAGCCCCAGCATTTT.

The rearrangement links TRBV23-1 to TRBJ1-1; no clear D gene. TRBV23-1 is assigned to the ORF class and has an uncertain function. The CDR3 sequence is 15 residues long. The V end lost 0 bases, the J end lost 5 bases, and 13 bases lay between the germline ends. The CDR3 spells CASSQSGGSRTEAFF. In nucleotides, the CDR3 is TGCGCCAGCAGTCAATCGGGAGGGTCTCGGACTGAAGCTTTCTTT.

The CDR3 here is CASSVAAGVYNEQFF. CDR3 DNA sequence: TGTGCCAGCAGCGTAGCAGCGGGGGTCTACAATGAGCAGTTCTTC. The chain joins TRBV9 to TRBJ2-1; 8 bases fit TRBD2. CDR1 is SGDLS, CDR2 YYNGEE, per germline. This CDR3 is built from 15 residues. V lost 0 bases, J lost 3 bases, and 2 bases stayed unmatched.